The rows below give T cell receptor beta chains drawn from one sample of a study of shared clonotypes between healthy human individuals. Repertoires were generated with immunoSEQ multiplex PCR, while TCRdb's copy carries only in-frame clones and drops some. This sample has 2 million to 2.5 million clones; nearly 97% occur once, and the top ten carry approximately 0.13%. Sequenced input: naive CD4+ T cells sorted from blood. The receptors here all came from a young man in good health. CDR3s include the opening cysteine and the closing phenylalanine or tryptophan. Each record gives: J gene, V gene, D gene, CDR3 length, clone size, CDR3 protein, CDR3 DNA. D genes are given only for firm matches. Rows may omit the clone size; those that give it use once, few, many or a size class.

TRBJ1-5 | TRBV30 | TRBD1 | 15 | . | CAWRSTGTVHQPQHF | TGTGCCTGGAGATCGACCGGGACAGTCCATCAGCCCCAGCATTTT
TRBJ1-5 | TRBV30 | TRBD1 | 15 | . | CAWSVMGTGNQPQHF | TGTGCCTGGAGTGTAATGGGGACAGGTAATCAGCCCCAGCATTTT
TRBJ1-2 | TRBV6-5 | TRBD1 | 14 | . | CASGQRQGGYGYTF | TGTGCCAGCGGACAACGACAGGGCGGCTATGGCTACACCTTC
TRBJ2-5 | TRBV6-6 | TRBD1 | 14 | . | CASSYSRDSETQYF | TGTGCCAGCAGTTACTCAAGGGACAGCGAGACCCAGTACTTC
TRBJ1-2 | TRBV5-4 | . | 14 | . | CASSLRGLGYGYTF | TGTGCCAGCAGCTTGCGGGGGCTCGGCTATGGCTACACCTTC
TRBJ2-7 | TRBV4-1 | . | 16 | . | CASSQDLQGPYYEQYF | TGCGCCAGCAGCCAAGATCTGCAGGGACCCTACTACGAGCAGTACTTC
TRBJ2-3 | TRBV6-6 | . | 14 | . | CASTRDRSTDTQYF | TGTGCCAGCACCAGGGACCGCAGCACAGATACGCAGTATTTT
TRBJ1-6 | TRBV5-6 | . | 13 | few | CASTGRPDSPLHF | TGTGCCAGCACCGGACGTCCGGATTCACCCCTCCACTTT
TRBJ2-1 | TRBV4-2 | . | 11 | . | CASSRGGEQFF | TGTGCCAGCAGCCGGGGCGGGGAGCAGTTCTTC
TRBJ2-1 | TRBV29-1 | . | 10 | . | CSTTNGEQFF | TGCAGCACCACTAACGGTGAGCAGTTCTTC
TRBJ2-2 | TRBV27 | TRBD2 | 15 | . | CASRPSGGRNGELFF | TGTGCCAGCAGGCCGTCGGGCGGGAGGAACGGGGAGCTGTTTTTT
TRBJ2-1 | TRBV5-1 | TRBD2 | 16 | . | CASSLVAGSSYNEQFF | TGCGCCAGCAGCTTGGTAGCGGGTAGCTCCTACAATGAGCAGTTCTTC
TRBJ2-5 | TRBV6-5 | TRBD2 | 15 | . | CASSYSPGGGETQYF | TGTGCCAGCAGTTACTCCCCGGGGGGTGGAGAGACCCAGTACTTC
TRBJ2-1 | TRBV4-3 | . | 16 | . | CASSQARVSLYNEQFF | TGCGCCAGCAGCCAAGCCCGGGTTAGTCTCTACAATGAGCAGTTCTTC
TRBJ2-3 | TRBV7-9 | . | 12 | . | CASSYEADTQYF | TGTGCCAGCAGCTACGAGGCGGATACGCAGTATTTT
TRBJ1-1 | TRBV11-2 | . | 15 | . | CASSLGATAGVEAFF | TGTGCCAGCAGCTTGGGCGCTACCGCCGGGGTGGAAGCTTTCTTT
TRBJ1-2 | TRBV2 | . | 13 | . | CASTRGSDYGYTF | TGTGCCAGTACCAGGGGATCGGACTATGGCTACACCTTC
TRBJ2-3 | TRBV4-1 | TRBD2 | 15 | few | CASSQDGGSTDTQYF | TGCGCCAGCAGCCAAGACGGGGGGAGCACAGATACGCAGTATTTT
TRBJ1-5 | TRBV18 | . | 13 | . | CASSPGVEKPQHF | TGTGCCAGCTCACCAGGGGTTGAAAAGCCCCAGCATTTT
TRBJ2-5 | TRBV5-8 | TRBD1 | 15 | . | CASSGDRGVRETQYF | TGTGCCAGCAGCGGGGACAGGGGAGTACGAGAGACCCAGTACTTC
TRBJ2-7 | TRBV5-6 | TRBD1 | 15 | . | CASSSLTGKALEQYF | TGTGCCAGCAGCTCGCTGACAGGGAAGGCGCTCGAGCAGTACTTC
TRBJ1-2 | TRBV5-1 | TRBD1 | 15 | . | CASSLGTGGIHGYTF | TGCGCCAGCAGCTTGGGGACAGGAGGAATCCATGGCTACACCTTC
TRBJ2-4 | TRBV5-4 | . | 17 | . | CASSDSRGREAKNIQYF | TGTGCCAGCAGCGACTCCAGGGGGAGGGAAGCCAAAAACATTCAGTACTTC
TRBJ1-5 | TRBV15 | . | 17 | . | CATSRGGTPDGNQPQHF | TGTGCCACCAGCAGAGGGGGGACACCCGACGGCAATCAGCCCCAGCATTTT
TRBJ2-1 | TRBV10-1 | . | 15 | few | CASSDGLVGANEQFF | TGCGCCAGCAGTGATGGCCTAGTTGGGGCCAATGAGCAGTTCTTC
TRBJ2-3 | TRBV6-6 | . | 13 | . | CASSYGSTDTQYF | TGTGCCAGCAGTTACGGAAGCACAGATACGCAGTATTTT
TRBJ2-1 | TRBV4-3 | . | 11 | . | CASSQEYEQFF | TGCGCCAGCAGCCAAGAATACGAGCAGTTCTTC
TRBJ1-1 | TRBV7-2 | . | 15 | once | CASSLRIGGNTEAFF | TGTGCCAGCAGCTTACGCATAGGGGGGAACACTGAAGCTTTCTTT
TRBJ2-2 | TRBV9 | TRBD2 | 16 | . | CASSGGLAPNTGELFF | TGTGCCAGCAGCGGGGGACTAGCCCCGAACACCGGGGAGCTGTTTTTT
TRBJ2-3 | TRBV4-3 | TRBD2 | 14 | . | CASSQEAGADTQYF | TGCGCCAGCAGCCAAGAGGCGGGAGCAGATACGCAGTATTTT
TRBJ2-3 | TRBV19 | . | 15 | . | CASSYTGTEADTQYF | TGTGCCAGTAGTTACACAGGGACGGAGGCGGATACGCAGTATTTT
TRBJ2-6 | TRBV19 | . | 17 | . | CASSQLMTQSRANVLTF | TGTGCCAGTAGTCAGTTGATGACACAAAGTCGGGCCAACGTCCTGACTTTC
TRBJ2-3 | TRBV29-1 | . | 11 | . | CSVRKGDTQYF | TGCAGCGTACGAAAGGGGGATACGCAGTATTTT
TRBJ1-6 | TRBV19 | . | 16 | . | CATRTVSSSYNSPLHF | TGTGCCACCCGGACAGTATCGAGCTCCTATAATTCACCCCTCCACTTT
TRBJ1-3 | TRBV5-1 | . | 16 | . | CASSLGAVYSGNTIYF | TGCGCCAGCAGCTTGGGGGCGGTATACTCTGGAAACACCATATATTTT
TRBJ1-5 | TRBV5-8 | . | 13 | . | CASSLGRGQPQHF | TGTGCCAGCAGCTTGGGAAGGGGGCAGCCCCAGCATTTT
TRBJ2-5 | TRBV19 | TRBD2 | 12 | . | CASSPPRGGVYF | TGTGCCAGTAGTCCCCCCCGCGGGGGGGTTTACTTC
TRBJ2-3 | TRBV2 | . | 15 | . | CASSGGKSFTDTQYF | TGTGCCAGCAGTGGGGGCAAATCTTTCACAGATACGCAGTATTTT
TRBJ2-3 | TRBV5-1 | TRBD2 | 19 | . | CASSTGLAGSRAYTDTQYF | TGCGCCAGCAGCACAGGACTAGCGGGGTCTCGGGCGTACACAGATACGCAGTATTTT
TRBJ1-4 | TRBV2 | . | 14 | . | CASSGGRDNEKLFF | TGTGCCAGCAGCGGGGGCAGGGATAATGAAAAACTGTTTTTT
TRBJ2-7 | TRBV28 | TRBD1 | 14 | . | CASSSGQGPHEQYF | TGTGCCAGCAGTTCGGGACAGGGTCCCCACGAGCAGTACTTC
TRBJ2-3 | TRBV18 | . | 16 | . | CASSPVKGVGTDTQYF | TGTGCCAGCTCACCCGTGAAGGGGGTGGGCACAGATACGCAGTATTTT
TRBJ2-2 | TRBV7-2 | . | 16 | . | CASSQAARINTGELFF | TGTGCCAGCAGCCAAGCTGCCCGTATCAACACCGGGGAGCTGTTTTTT
TRBJ2-2 | TRBV29-1 | TRBD2 | 15 | once | CSAEVSGGNTGELFF | TGCAGCGCTGAAGTTAGCGGGGGGAACACCGGGGAGCTGTTTTTT
TRBJ1-2 | TRBV5-4 | TRBD1 | 15 | . | CASSLPGTGVYGYTF | TGTGCCAGCAGCTTACCCGGGACAGGGGTCTATGGCTACACCTTC
TRBJ2-2 | TRBV27 | . | 15 | . | CASRPEWGETGELFF | TGTGCCAGCAGGCCAGAGTGGGGGGAAACCGGGGAGCTGTTTTTT
TRBJ2-1 | TRBV9 | . | 17 | . | CASSVGGQGYSSNEQFF | TGTGCCAGCAGCGTAGGGGGTCAGGGGTATTCCTCCAATGAGCAGTTCTTC
TRBJ1-2 | TRBV7-9 | TRBD1 | 13 | . | CASTRGPPYGYTF | TGTGCCAGCACCAGGGGGCCCCCCTATGGCTACACCTTC
TRBJ2-7 | TRBV10-1 | . | 16 | . | CASSARGTLIPHEQYF | TGCGCCAGCAGTGCTCGTGGGACATTAATACCCCACGAGCAGTACTTC
TRBJ2-5 | TRBV10-2 | TRBD2 | 15 | . | CASRQLAGVQETQYF | TGCGCCAGCAGACAACTAGCGGGGGTCCAAGAGACCCAGTACTTC
TRBJ2-4 | TRBV2 | TRBD1 | 15 | once | CASSVGWDRENIQYF | TGTGCCAGCAGCGTCGGATGGGACAGGGAAAACATTCAGTACTTC
TRBJ2-5 | TRBV11-3 | TRBD2 | 16 | . | CASSPGTSGIAETQYF | TGTGCCAGCAGCCCCGGGACTAGCGGGATCGCAGAGACCCAGTACTTC
TRBJ1-6 | TRBV6-6 | TRBD1 | 15 | . | CASSYGTGGGSPLHF | TGTGCCAGCAGTTACGGGACAGGGGGAGGTTCACCCCTCCACTTT
TRBJ2-7 | TRBV6-6 | TRBD1 | 15 | once | CASTEADRGSYEQYF | TGTGCCAGCACCGAGGCTGACAGGGGCTCCTACGAGCAGTACTTC
TRBJ1-2 | TRBV11-2 | . | 13 | . | CASSIGELYGYTF | TGTGCCAGCAGTATAGGGGAACTCTATGGCTACACCTTC